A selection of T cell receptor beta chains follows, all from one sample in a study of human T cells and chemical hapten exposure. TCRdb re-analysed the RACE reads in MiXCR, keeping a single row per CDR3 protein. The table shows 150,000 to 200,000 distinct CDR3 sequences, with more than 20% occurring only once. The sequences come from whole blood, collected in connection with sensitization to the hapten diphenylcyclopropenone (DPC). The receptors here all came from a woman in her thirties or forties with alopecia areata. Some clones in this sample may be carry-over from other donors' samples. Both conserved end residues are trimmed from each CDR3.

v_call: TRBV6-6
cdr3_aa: ASSYPTQGIGTIY

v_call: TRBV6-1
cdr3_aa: ASSFVTGPPYEQY

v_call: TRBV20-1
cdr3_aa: SAVTGPNQPQH

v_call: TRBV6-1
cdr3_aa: ASSEAPGRTDTQY

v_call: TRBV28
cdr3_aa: ASLPPRPANYGYT

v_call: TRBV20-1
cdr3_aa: SARDGGGGQETQY

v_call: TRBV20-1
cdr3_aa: SASPSSSSYEQY

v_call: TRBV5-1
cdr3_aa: ASSAGARETQY

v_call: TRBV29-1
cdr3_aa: SVVQGGRRETQY

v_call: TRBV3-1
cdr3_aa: ASSQDWGNSGELF

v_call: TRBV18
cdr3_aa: ASSRNRGTETYEQY

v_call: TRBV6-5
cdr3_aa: ASSSTGEKLF

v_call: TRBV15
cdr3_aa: ATSRLPGQGFHEQY

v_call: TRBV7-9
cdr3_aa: ASSSLGNPQETQY

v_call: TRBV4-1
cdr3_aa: ASSQDVGTGSSPLH

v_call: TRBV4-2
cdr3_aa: ASSQVSRTEEKLF

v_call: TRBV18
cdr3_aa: ASSPAMPSGSSYNEQF

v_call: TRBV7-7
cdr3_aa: ASSPQAGAAYEQY

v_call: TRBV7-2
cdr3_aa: ASSLASGVYNEQF

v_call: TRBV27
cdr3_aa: ASVSRAKGRTEAF

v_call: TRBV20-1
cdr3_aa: SAAGLVSNEQF

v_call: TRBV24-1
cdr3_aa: ATSPQGQETQY